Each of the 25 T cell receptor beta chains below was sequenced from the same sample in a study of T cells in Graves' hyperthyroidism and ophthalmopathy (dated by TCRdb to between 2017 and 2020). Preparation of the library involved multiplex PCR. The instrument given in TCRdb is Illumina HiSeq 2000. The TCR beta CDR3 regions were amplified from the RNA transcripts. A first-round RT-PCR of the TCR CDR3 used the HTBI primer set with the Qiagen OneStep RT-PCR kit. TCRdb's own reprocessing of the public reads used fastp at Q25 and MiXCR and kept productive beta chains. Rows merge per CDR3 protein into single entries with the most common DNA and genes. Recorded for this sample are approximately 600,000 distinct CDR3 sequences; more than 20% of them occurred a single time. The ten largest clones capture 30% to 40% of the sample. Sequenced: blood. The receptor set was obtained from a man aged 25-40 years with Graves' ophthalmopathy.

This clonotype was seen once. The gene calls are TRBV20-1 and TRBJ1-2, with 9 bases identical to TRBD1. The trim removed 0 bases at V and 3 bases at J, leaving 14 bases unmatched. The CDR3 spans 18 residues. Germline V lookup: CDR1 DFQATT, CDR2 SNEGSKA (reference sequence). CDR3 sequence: CSARDSSGGTGYHYGYTF. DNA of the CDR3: TGCAGTGCTAGAGATTCCTCAGGCGGGACAGGGTATCACTATGGCTACACCTTC.

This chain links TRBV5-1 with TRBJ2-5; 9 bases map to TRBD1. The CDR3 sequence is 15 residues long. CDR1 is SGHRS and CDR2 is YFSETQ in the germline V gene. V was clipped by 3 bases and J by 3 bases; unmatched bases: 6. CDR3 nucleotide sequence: TGCGCCAGCAGCTCTGGAGGGACAGGGAAAGAGACCCAGTACTTC. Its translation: CASSSGGTGKETQYF.

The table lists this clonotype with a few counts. CDR3 nucleotides: TGTGCCAGCAGTTACTCGTTAGCGGGGGCCAGCTCCTACAATGAGCAGTTCTTC. The encoded protein is CASSYSLAGASSYNEQFF. The chain joins TRBV6-5 to TRBJ2-1, with 9 bases matching TRBD2. From germline, CDR1 is MNHEY and CDR2 SVGAGI. Trimming took 0 bases from V and 0 from J; bases not matched to a gene: 6. CDR3 length: 18 amino acids.

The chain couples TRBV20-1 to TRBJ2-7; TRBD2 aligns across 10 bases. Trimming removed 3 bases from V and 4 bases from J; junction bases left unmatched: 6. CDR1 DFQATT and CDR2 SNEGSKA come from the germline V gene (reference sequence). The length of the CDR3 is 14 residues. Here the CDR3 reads CSARLTSGPYEQYF. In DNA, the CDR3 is TGCAGTGCTAGGTTGACTAGCGGGCCGTACGAGCAGTACTTC.

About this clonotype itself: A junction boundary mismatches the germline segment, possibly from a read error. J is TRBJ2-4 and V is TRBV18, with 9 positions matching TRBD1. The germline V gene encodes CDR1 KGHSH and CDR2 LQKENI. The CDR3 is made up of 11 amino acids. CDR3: CASSAGTGYHF. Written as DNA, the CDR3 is TGTGCCAGCTCAGCGGGGACAGGGTATCACTTC.

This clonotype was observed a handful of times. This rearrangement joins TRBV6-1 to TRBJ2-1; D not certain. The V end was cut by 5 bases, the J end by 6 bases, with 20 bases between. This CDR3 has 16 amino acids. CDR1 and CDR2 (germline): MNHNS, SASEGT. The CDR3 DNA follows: TGTGCCAGCAGTTCTCGGACCAAATCCTGGGGCAATGAGCAGTTCTTC. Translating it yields CASSSRTKSWGNEQFF.

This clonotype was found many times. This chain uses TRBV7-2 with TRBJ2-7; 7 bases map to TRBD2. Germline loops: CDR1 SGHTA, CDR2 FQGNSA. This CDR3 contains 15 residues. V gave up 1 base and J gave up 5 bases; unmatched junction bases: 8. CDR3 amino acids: CASSLESGRSDEQYF. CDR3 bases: TGTGCCAGCAGCTTAGAGTCCGGGAGGAGTGACGAGCAGTACTTC.

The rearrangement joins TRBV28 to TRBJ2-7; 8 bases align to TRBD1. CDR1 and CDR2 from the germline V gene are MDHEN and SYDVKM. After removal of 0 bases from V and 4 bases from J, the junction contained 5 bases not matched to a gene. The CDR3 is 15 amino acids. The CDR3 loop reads CASSLWSGGNYEQYF. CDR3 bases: TGTGCCAGCAGTTTATGGTCAGGGGGCAATTACGAGCAGTACTTC.

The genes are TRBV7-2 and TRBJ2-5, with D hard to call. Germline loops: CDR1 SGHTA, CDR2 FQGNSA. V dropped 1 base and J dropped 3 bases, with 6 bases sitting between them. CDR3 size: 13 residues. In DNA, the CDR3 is TGTGCCAGCAGCTTAGTTAGGGAAGAGACCCAGTACTTC. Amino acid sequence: CASSLVREETQYF. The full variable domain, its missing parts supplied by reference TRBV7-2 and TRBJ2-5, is GAGVSQSPSNKVTEKGKDVELRCDPISGHTALYWYRQSLGQGLEFLIYFQGNSAPDKSGLPSDRFSAERTGGSVSTLTIQRTQQEDSAVYLCASSLVREETQYFGPGTRLLVL.

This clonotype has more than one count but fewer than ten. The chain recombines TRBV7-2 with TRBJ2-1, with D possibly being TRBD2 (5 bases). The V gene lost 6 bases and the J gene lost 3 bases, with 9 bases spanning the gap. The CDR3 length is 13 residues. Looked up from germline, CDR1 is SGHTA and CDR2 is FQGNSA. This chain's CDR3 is CASRKAGYNEQFF. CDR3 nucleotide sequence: TGTGCCAGCAGGAAGGCGGGCTACAATGAGCAGTTCTTC.

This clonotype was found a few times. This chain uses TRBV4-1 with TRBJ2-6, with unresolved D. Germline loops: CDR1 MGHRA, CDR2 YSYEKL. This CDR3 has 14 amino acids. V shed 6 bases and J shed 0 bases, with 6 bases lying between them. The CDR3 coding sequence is TGCGCCAGCAGACCTAGCTCTGGGGCCAACGTCCTGACTTTC. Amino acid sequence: CASRPSSGANVLTF.

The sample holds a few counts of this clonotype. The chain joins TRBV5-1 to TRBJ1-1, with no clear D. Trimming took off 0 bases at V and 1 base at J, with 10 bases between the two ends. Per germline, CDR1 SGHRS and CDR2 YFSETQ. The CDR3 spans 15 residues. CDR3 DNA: TGCGCCAGCAGCTTGGAGGTTTTGCCGAACACTGAAGCTTTCTTT. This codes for CASSLEVLPNTEAFF.

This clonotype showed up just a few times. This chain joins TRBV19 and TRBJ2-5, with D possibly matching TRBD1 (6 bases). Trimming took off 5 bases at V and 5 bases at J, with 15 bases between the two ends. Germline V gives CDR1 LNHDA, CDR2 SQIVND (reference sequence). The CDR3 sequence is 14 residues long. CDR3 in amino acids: CASSPGLGAETQYF. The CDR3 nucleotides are TGTGCCAGTAGTCCGGGTTTGGGGGCGGAGACCCAGTACTTC. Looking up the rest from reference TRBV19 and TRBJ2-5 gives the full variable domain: DGGITQSPKYLFRKEGQNVTLSCEQNLNHDAMYWYRQDPGQGLRLIYYSQIVNDFQKGDIAEGYSVSREKKESFPLTVTSAQKNPTAFYLCASSPGLGAETQYFGPGTRLLVL.

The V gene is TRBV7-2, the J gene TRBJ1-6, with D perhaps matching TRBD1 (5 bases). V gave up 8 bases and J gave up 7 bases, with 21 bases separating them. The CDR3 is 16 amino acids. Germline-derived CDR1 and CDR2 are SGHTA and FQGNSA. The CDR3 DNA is TGTGCCAGCTCAGGGAGGTTTTCGCAGTTCAATTCACCCCTCCACTTT. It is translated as CASSGRFSQFNSPLHF.

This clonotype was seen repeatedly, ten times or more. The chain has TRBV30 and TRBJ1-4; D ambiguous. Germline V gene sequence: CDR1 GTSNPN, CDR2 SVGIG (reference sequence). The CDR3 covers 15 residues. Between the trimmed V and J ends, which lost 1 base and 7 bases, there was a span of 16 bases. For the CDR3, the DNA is TGTGCCTGGAGTGGGGATACCGGGAGGAGTGAAAAACTGTTTTTT. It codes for CAWSGDTGRSEKLFF.

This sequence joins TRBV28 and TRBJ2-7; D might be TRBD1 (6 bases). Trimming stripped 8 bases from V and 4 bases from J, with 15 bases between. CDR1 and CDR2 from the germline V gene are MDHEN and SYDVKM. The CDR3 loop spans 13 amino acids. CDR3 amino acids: CASQDRTHYEQYF. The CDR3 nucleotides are TGTGCCAGCCAAGACAGGACCCATTACGAGCAGTACTTC.

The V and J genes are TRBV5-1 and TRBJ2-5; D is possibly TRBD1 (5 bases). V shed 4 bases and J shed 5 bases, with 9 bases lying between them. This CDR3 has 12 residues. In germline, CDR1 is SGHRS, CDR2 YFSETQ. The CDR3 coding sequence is TGCGCCAGCAGCCCGGACACGGAGACCCAGTACTTC. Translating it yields CASSPDTETQYF.

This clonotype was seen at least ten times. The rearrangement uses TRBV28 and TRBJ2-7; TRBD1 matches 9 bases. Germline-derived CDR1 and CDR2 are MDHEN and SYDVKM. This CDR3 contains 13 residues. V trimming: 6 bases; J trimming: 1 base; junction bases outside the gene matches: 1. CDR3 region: CASRDRGSYEQYF. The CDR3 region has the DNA TGTGCCAGCAGGGACAGGGGATCCTACGAGCAGTACTTC.

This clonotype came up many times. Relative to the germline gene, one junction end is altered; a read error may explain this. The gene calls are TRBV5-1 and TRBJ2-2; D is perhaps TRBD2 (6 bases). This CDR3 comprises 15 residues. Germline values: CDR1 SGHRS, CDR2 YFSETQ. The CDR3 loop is CASSLGSGNTGELFF. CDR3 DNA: TGTGCCAGCAGTCTCGGTAGCGGGAACACCGGGGAGCTGTTTTTT.

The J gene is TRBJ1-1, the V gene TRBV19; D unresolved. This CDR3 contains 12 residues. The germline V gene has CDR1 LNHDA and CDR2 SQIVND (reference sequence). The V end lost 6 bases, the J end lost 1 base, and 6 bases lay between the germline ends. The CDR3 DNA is TGTGCCAGTAGAAGCTGGAACACTGAAGCTTTCTTT. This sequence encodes CASRSWNTEAFF. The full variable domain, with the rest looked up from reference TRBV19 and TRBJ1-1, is DGGITQSPKYLFRKEGQNVTLSCEQNLNHDAMYWYRQDPGQGLRLIYYSQIVNDFQKGDIAEGYSVSREKKESFPLTVTSAQKNPTAFYLCASRSWNTEAFFGQGTRLTVV.

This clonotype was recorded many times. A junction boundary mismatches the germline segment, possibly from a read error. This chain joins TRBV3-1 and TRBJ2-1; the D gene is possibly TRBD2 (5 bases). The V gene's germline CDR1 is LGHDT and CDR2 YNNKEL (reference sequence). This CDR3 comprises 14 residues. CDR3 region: CASSQEASYDEQFF. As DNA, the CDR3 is TGTGCCAGCAGCCAAGAGGCTAGCTACGATGAGCAGTTCTTC.

The CDR3 region is CASSYSWGGTDTQYF. DNA for the CDR3: TGTGCCAGCAGTTACTCGTGGGGGGGCACAGATACGCAGTATTTT. The chain is built from TRBV6-6 and TRBJ2-3; TRBD2 might be the D (6 bases). Germline V lookup: CDR1 MNHNY, CDR2 SVGAGI (reference sequence). The V gene lost 0 bases and the J gene lost 1 base, with 8 bases spanning the gap. The CDR3 extends over 15 amino acids.

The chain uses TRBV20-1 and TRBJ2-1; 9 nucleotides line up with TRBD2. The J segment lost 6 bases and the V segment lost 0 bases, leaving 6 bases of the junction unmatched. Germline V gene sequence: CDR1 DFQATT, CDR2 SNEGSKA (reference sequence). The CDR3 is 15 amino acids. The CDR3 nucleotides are TGCAGTGCTAGAGATCCTAGCGGGATGGGCAATGAGCAGTTCTTC. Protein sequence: CSARDPSGMGNEQFF.

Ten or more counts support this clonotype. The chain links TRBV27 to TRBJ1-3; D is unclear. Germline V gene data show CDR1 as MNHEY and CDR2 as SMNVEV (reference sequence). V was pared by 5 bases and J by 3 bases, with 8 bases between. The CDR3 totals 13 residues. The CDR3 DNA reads TGTGCCAGCAGTAAGACGCATGGAAACACCATATATTTT. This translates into CASSKTHGNTIYF.

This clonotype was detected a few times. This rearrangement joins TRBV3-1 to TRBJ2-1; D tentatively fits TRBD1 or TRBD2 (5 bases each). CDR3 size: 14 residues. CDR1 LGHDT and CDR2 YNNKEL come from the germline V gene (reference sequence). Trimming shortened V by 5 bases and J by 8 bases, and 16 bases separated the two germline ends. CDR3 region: CASSYSGPRDEQFF. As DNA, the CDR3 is TGTGCCAGCAGCTACTCGGGACCCAGGGATGAGCAGTTCTTC.